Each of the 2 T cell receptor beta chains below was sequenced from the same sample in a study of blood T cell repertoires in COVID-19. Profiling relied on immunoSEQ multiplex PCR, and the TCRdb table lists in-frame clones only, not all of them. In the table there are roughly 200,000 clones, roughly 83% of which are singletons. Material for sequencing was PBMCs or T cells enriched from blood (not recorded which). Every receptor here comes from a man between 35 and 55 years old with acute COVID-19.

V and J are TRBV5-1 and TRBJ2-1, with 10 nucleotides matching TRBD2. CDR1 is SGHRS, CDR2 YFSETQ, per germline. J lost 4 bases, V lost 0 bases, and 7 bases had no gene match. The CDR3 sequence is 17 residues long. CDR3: CASSLEVPGLAYNEQFF. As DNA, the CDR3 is TGCGCCAGCAGCTTGGAAGTTCCGGGACTAGCGTACAATGAGCAGTTCTTC.

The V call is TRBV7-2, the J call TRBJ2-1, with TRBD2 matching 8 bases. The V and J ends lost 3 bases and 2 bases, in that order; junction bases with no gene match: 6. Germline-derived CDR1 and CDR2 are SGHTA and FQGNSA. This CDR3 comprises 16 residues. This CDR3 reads CASSFSSGRTYNEQFF. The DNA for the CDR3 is TGTGCCAGCAGCTTCTCTAGCGGGCGTACCTACAATGAGCAGTTCTTC.